The source of this TCR beta chain is a study of T cells after yellow fever vaccination (dated by TCRdb to the late 2010s). Regarding the study in general: The SMART-Seq v4 Ultra Low Input RNA kit was used to prepare libraries from fractions with low cell numbers. Blood samples were taken at several timepoints before and after primary and secondary immunization, and bulk PBMC replicates and cell subsets were isolated. To follow T-cell clones before and after primary and booster YFV17D yellow fever vaccination, bulk TCR alpha and beta repertoires were sequenced over time. Two healthy male donors made up the cohort, one aged 18 to 29 years and the other aged 30 to 39 years. Broad study findings and their caveats: Because abundant contaminating clonotypes from the bulk population could be contained in FACS-sorted repertoires, computational filtering was required. Because the study included only a couple of donors, the extent to which the findings can be generalized is limited. A small fraction of clonotypes showed up in both the CD4 and CD8 compartments, probably as a result of convergent recombination. Most clones expanded after primary vaccination (96% of CD4 and approximately 90% of CD8) were re-detected after the booster, suggesting that broad memory maintenance occurred. The secondary T-cell response was found to be weaker but faster than the primary response, with a peak reached on day 5 rather than on day 15.

With regard to this clonotype: The antigen it binds to is not known. No base-level quality is on record; no much larger clone is a single base apart.

The sample's treatment or condition, from its label and the paper: live attenuated yellow fever vaccine strain. Two biological replicates of bulk PBMCs were collected at each blood-draw timepoint. A standard Ficoll-Paque protocol was used to isolate PBMCs from peripheral blood. RNA was extracted with TriZol from bulk PBMCs, CD4 and CD8 fractions, and dextramer-positive and dextramer-negative fractions. Synthesis of TCR cDNA relied on 5'RACE template switching, a step that introduced a universal primer site along with unique molecular identifiers. Priming of cDNA synthesis was performed from both the TCR alpha and TCR beta constant segments. Two PCR steps were used to amplify libraries, with sample barcodes and sequencing adapters being added in the second step. Sequencing of the libraries was done on either Illumina HiSeq 2500 (2x100 bp) or NovaSeq (2x150 bp). The authors' pipeline ran thus. Demultiplexing of reads and collapsing into UMI consensus sequences were performed with MIGEC, and V(D)J alignment was carried out with MiXCR. Vaccine-responding clonotypes were defined with edgeR using replicate PBMC samples, requiring FDR below 0.01 and a log2 fold change above 5 up to day 15. Bulk clonotypes were assigned CD4 or CD8 identity according to which sequenced CD4 or CD8 repertoire held them at higher abundance. The public reads were quality trimmed at Q25 with fastp and then assembled into clones with MiXCR by TCRdb, keeping productive beta chains. Here each entry gathers all rows of one CDR3 protein and keeps the most common genes and DNA. The V and J calls and clone size are TCRdb's, not the authors'. A total of 450,000 to 650,000 distinct CDR3 sequences appear in this sample, 21% of them only once. The leading ten clones occupy roughly a sixth of the sample.

V is cut back by 6 bases and J by 4 bases, with 8 bases in the junction unmatched. Including cysteine and phenylalanine, the CDR3 has 15 amino acids. The entry retains the CDR3 DNA only, 45 bases that are in frame from base 1. The CDR1 and CDR2 encoded by the germline V gene (reference sequence) are MNHEY and SMNVEV. The source of this sequence is a man aged 18 to 29 who received the YFV17D yellow fever vaccine. Sequenced here: PBMCs, sampled about 20 days after the first yellow fever vaccination. The V gene is TRBV27 and the J gene is TRBJ2-7, with 11 bases aligning to TRBD1. In nucleotides, the sequence is TGTGCCAGCAGCCTACCTGGACAGGGGGCATACGAGCAGTACTTC. It is translated as CASSLPGQGAYEQYF.